The 19 T cell receptor beta chains reported below all come from one sample, sequenced in a study of T cells in Graves' hyperthyroidism and ophthalmopathy. RNA transcripts were the template for amplifying TCR beta CDR3 regions. First-round RT-PCR with HTBI primers amplified the TCR CDR3 region. Using its own MiXCR run on the multiplex PCR reads, TCRdb lists one record per CDR3 protein. The sample contains more than 550,000 distinct CDR3 sequences, around a sixth of which appear only once. Source material: blood. These receptors were obtained from a woman aged 50 to 60 with Graves' hyperthyroidism that later progressed to Graves' ophthalmopathy.

At least ten counts were recorded for this clonotype. The rearrangement links TRBV15 to TRBJ1-1, with 7 bases that match TRBD1. CDR1 and CDR2 from the germline V gene are LNHNV and YYDKDF (reference sequence). The CDR3 is 14 residues long. With 3 bases clipped from V and 1 base from J, the junction kept 2 bases outside the gene matches. The chain's CDR3 is CATSRDRTNTEAFF. As DNA, the CDR3 is TGTGCCACCAGCAGGGACAGGACGAACACTGAAGCTTTCTTT.

The table lists this clonotype with many counts. The rearrangement uses TRBV12-3 or TRBV12-4 and TRBJ1-5; D is undetermined. CDR3 length: 13 amino acids. The V end lost 1 base, the J end lost 6 bases, and 7 bases lay between the germline ends. This CDR3 reads CASSLDPSQPQHF. CDR3 coding DNA: TGTGCCAGCAGTTTAGATCCGAGTCAGCCCCAGCATTTT.

This clonotype came up a few times. The rearrangement joins TRBV20-1 to TRBJ2-5; D is possibly TRBD1 (6 bases). The CDR3 has 13 amino acids. CDR1 DFQATT and CDR2 SNEGSKA come from the germline V gene (reference sequence). The V end lost 3 bases, the J end lost 4 bases, and 12 bases lay between the germline ends. CDR3: CSASRGDGETQYF. CDR3 coding DNA: TGCAGTGCTAGCAGGGGTGATGGAGAGACCCAGTACTTC.

This clonotype showed up many times. The rearrangement links TRBV11-2 to TRBJ1-1; D is perhaps TRBD1 (5 bases). V was cut by 3 bases and J by 10 bases, with 15 bases left in between. CDR1 SGHAT and CDR2 FQNNGV come from the germline V gene. The CDR3 has 13 amino acids. CDR3: CASSLGGVDVAFF. CDR3 coding DNA: TGTGCCAGCAGCTTGGGAGGGGTCGATGTAGCTTTCTTT. The variable domain in full, with the rest retrieved from reference TRBV11-2 and TRBJ1-1, is EAGVAQSPRYKIIEKRQSVAFWCNPISGHATLYWYQQILGQGPKLLIQFQNNGVVDDSQLPKDRFSAERLKGVDSTLKIQPAKLEDSAVYLCASSLGGVDVAFFGQGTRLTVV.

There are many counts of this clonotype. V and J are TRBV3-1 and TRBJ1-1; D gene unclear. The CDR3 runs to 12 residues. The germline V gene encodes CDR1 LGHDT and CDR2 YNNKEL (reference sequence). Trimming pared 2 bases from V and 5 bases from J, leaving 6 bases between. The DNA for the CDR3 is TGTGCCAGCAGCCAAAACCCAACTGAAGCTTTCTTT. Its protein is CASSQNPTEAFF.

V gene TRBV19 combines with J gene TRBJ1-1; D gene unclear. CDR3 length: 13 residues. Trimming removed 7 bases from V and 6 bases from J, with 15 bases in between. The germline V gene encodes CDR1 LNHDA and CDR2 SQIVND (reference sequence). DNA of the CDR3: TGTGCCAGTATCCCAAGACAAACCCCTGAAGCTTTCTTT. The encoded protein is CASIPRQTPEAFF.

This clonotype was counted at least ten times. The chain is built from TRBV5-1 and TRBJ2-2, with no clear D. The germline V gene has CDR1 SGHRS and CDR2 YFSETQ. Trimming took 1 base from V and 6 from J, leaving 4 bases between them. The CDR3 runs 12 residues. The CDR3 spells CASSLNAGELFF. The DNA of the CDR3 is TGCGCCAGCAGCTTGAATGCCGGGGAGCTGTTTTTT.

The V and J genes are TRBV7-9 and TRBJ2-1, with unresolved D. Germline CDR1 reads SEHNR; CDR2 reads FQNEAQ (reference sequence). V was cut by 5 bases and J by 3 bases, with 17 bases left in between. This CDR3 is built from 16 residues. In nucleotides, the CDR3 is TGTGCCAGCAGCCCCATCGGCACTCTGGTCTACAATGAGCAGTTCTTC. Encoded protein: CASSPIGTLVYNEQFF.

V and J are TRBV20-1 and TRBJ2-3; 12 bases map to TRBD2. The junction had 15 bases not matched to a gene; V was cut back by 5 bases and J by 6 bases. Germline CDR1 reads DFQATT; CDR2 reads SNEGSKA (reference sequence). The CDR3 spans 17 residues. CDR3: CSASTSGGLPTWDTQYF. CDR3 nucleotides: TGCAGTGCTTCGACTAGCGGGGGCCTCCCTACCTGGGATACGCAGTATTTT.

The CDR3 here is CASGLAGGPEETQYF. CDR3 coding DNA: TGTGCTAGTGGTTTGGCAGGGGGGCCGGAAGAGACCCAGTACTTC. The genes are TRBV12-5 and TRBJ2-5; a possible D gene is TRBD1 (7 bases). The V end lost 1 base, the J end lost 3 bases, and 12 bases lay between the germline ends. Germline CDR1 and CDR2: LGHNT and FRNRAP. The CDR3 is made up of 15 amino acids.

This clonotype was detected many times. V is TRBV30 and J is TRBJ2-2, with D unresolved. V lost 5 bases and J lost 6, with 7 bases in between. The CDR3 spans 11 residues. Germline V CDR1 and CDR2: GTSNPN, SVGIG (reference sequence). The chain's CDR3 is CAWGIAGELFF. CDR3 in DNA: TGTGCCTGGGGTATCGCCGGGGAGCTGTTTTTT.

This clonotype was seen a handful of times. This clone may be a read error of a much larger clone one base away. The chain joins TRBV3-1 to TRBJ2-5, with D perhaps matching TRBD1 (5 bases). This CDR3 region has 14 residues. Per germline, CDR1 LGHDT and CDR2 YNNKEL (reference sequence). CDR3 nucleotide sequence: TGTGCCACCAGCCAAGAAGGGGTCCTGGAGACCCAGTACTTC. Residues: CATSQEGVLETQYF.

In this sample, this clonotype turned up many times. The chain has TRBV20-1 and TRBJ2-5; a possible D gene is TRBD2 (6 bases). Germline CDR1 is DFQATT and CDR2 is SNEGSKA (reference sequence). Trimming cost V 3 bases and J 5 bases, with 10 bases left between them. This CDR3 region has 12 residues. The CDR3 reads CSASGGKETQYF. In DNA, the CDR3 is TGCAGTGCTAGCGGCGGGAAGGAGACCCAGTACTTC.

This clonotype has more than one count but fewer than ten. The rearrangement uses TRBV19 and TRBJ2-3; D is ambiguous. V dropped 7 bases and J dropped 4 bases, with 9 bases sitting between them. CDR1 and CDR2 (germline): LNHDA, SQIVND (reference sequence). The CDR3 covers 12 residues. CDR3 region: CASTPGADTQYF. The CDR3 nucleotides read TGTGCCAGTACACCTGGGGCAGATACGCAGTATTTT.

This clonotype was detected once. This chain joins TRBV24-1 and TRBJ2-1; the D call may be TRBD1 or TRBD2 (5 bases each). The germline V gene encodes CDR1 KGHDR and CDR2 SFDVKD. The CDR3 runs 16 residues. Trimming took off 4 bases at V and 0 bases at J, with 12 bases between the two ends. The CDR3 sequence is CATSEHRGSSYNEQFF. CDR3 sequence (DNA): TGTGCCACCAGTGAGCACCGGGGCTCCTCCTACAATGAGCAGTTCTTC.

The rearrangement joins TRBV10-3 to TRBJ1-1; the D gene is possibly TRBD1 (5 bases). There are 14 residues in the CDR3. V lost 11 bases to trimming and J lost 3 bases, with 19 bases between them. CDR1 is ENHRY and CDR2 is SYGVKD in the germline V gene. CDR3 region: CAVDGGRADTEAFF. The CDR3 DNA is TGTGCCGTGGACGGGGGTAGGGCGGACACTGAAGCTTTCTTT.

This clonotype was seen many times. This chain uses TRBV6-6 with TRBJ1-5; D is unresolved. This CDR3 contains 15 residues. Germline V CDR1 and CDR2: MNHNY, SVGAGI (reference sequence). V lost 0 bases to trimming and J lost 1 base, with 7 bases between them. This chain's CDR3 is CASSYSTGSNQPQHF. CDR3 bases: TGTGCCAGCAGTTACTCGACGGGAAGCAATCAGCCCCAGCATTTT.

The rearrangement uses TRBV4-2 and TRBJ1-5; D perhaps matches TRBD1 (5 bases). There are 15 residues in the CDR3. CDR1 and CDR2 from the germline V gene are LGHNA and YNFKEQ. Trimming pared 2 bases from V and 2 bases from J, leaving 10 bases between. The CDR3 reads CASSQQTVGNQPQHF. Written as DNA, the CDR3 is TGTGCCAGCAGCCAACAGACAGTCGGCAATCAGCCCCAGCATTTT.

This clonotype was seen ten or more times. The chain has TRBV12-3 or TRBV12-4 and TRBJ2-4; D is perhaps TRBD1 or TRBD2 (5 bases each). CDR3 length: 17 residues. V was clipped by 3 bases and J by 2 bases, with 17 bases between them. The CDR3 DNA follows: TGTGCCAGCAGTTTCTACGGACAAAGGAGGACCAAAAACATTCAGTACTTC. Amino acids: CASSFYGQRRTKNIQYF.